This TCR beta chain came from a study of blood T cells in healthy people across ages. Study-wide results and limits: Total diversity from one million sequenced T cells was likely underestimated. Unsorted PBMCs blocked a conclusive comparison of naive and antigen-experienced cells.

The authors ran a second PCR of about 7 to 11 cycles using a sample-barcoded 5' primer and a J-beta primer mix. TCRdb fed the 5' RACE reads into MiXCR, producing one record per CDR3 protein. The sample lists about 1,800,000 distinct CDR3 sequences; under 30% were seen once. At least ten counts were recorded for this clonotype. Its matching antigen is unknown. The sample was blood. The TCR originated in a woman aged 25 to 45 in good health.

This CDR3 reads CATSTYREGTGYTF. For the CDR3, the DNA is TGTGCCACCAGCACCTACCGAGAGGGTACTGGCTACACCTTC. The chain uses TRBV15 and TRBJ1-2; D is undetermined. Between the trimmed V and J ends, which lost 4 bases and 7 bases, there was a span of 16 bases. Germline loops: CDR1 LNHNV, CDR2 YYDKDF (reference sequence). This CDR3 contains 14 residues. Full variable domain (outside the CDR3, taken from reference TRBV15 and TRBJ1-2): DAMVIQNPRYQVTQFGKPVTLSCSQTLNHNVMYWYQQKSSQAPKLLFHYYDKDFNNEADTPDNFQSRRPNTSFCFLDIRSPGLGDTAMYLCATSTYREGTGYTFGSGTRLTVV.